These 7 T cell receptor beta chains were all obtained from the same sample, sequenced in a study of post-analysis software for immune sequencing data. General study findings and limits: Compared with controls, patients had more of roughly five TRBV segments, including TRBV5-6, TRBV5-1 and TRBV20-1.

Their antigens are not known. Unique molecular identifiers were present in the TCR beta cDNA libraries. A single record per CDR3 protein comes from TCRdb applying MiXCR to the PCR reads. Among fewer than 850,000 distinct CDR3 sequences listed, about 27% were seen once. The sample was blood. The receptors originated from a girl under 18 with multiple sclerosis.

This clonotype was detected only a few times. This chain links TRBV5-1 with TRBJ2-1; D is ambiguous. The germline V gene has CDR1 SGHRS and CDR2 YFSETQ. This CDR3 spans 13 amino acids. The V end lost 2 bases, the J end lost 4 bases, and 7 bases lay between the germline ends. Here the CDR3 reads CASSFRAYNEQFF. CDR3 in DNA: TGCGCCAGCAGCTTCAGAGCTTACAATGAGCAGTTCTTC. Variable domain in full (rest from reference TRBV5-1 and TRBJ2-1): KAGVTQTPRYLIKTRGQQVTLSCSPISGHRSVSWYQQTPGQGLQFLFEYFSETQRNKGNFPGRFSGRQFSNSRSEMNVSTLELGDSALYLCASSFRAYNEQFFGPGTRLTVL.

Comments on this clonotype: Just one base apart from a much larger clone, this may be a read error. V and J are TRBV29-1 and TRBJ2-5; D may be TRBD1 or TRBD2 (5 bases each). The end of the DNA fits TRBJ2-7 better, so the J call may be wrong. This CDR3 comprises 11 residues. The germline gives CDR1 SQVTM, CDR2 ANQGSEA. CDR3 protein: CSVEVGDEQYF. The CDR3 coding sequence is TGCAGCGTTGAGGTGGGGGACGAGCAGTACTTC.

This chain uses TRBV7-8 with TRBJ1-5, with TRBD1 as a possible D gene (5 bases). The V and J ends lost 1 base and 3 bases respectively, with 13 bases between them. Germline V gene data show CDR1 as SGHVS and CDR2 as FQNEAQ. CDR3 length: 16 residues. The CDR3 region is CASSLGAGRDNQPQHF. The CDR3 nucleotides read TGTGCCAGCAGCTTAGGGGCGGGCAGGGACAATCAGCCCCAGCATTTT.

In its sample, this clonotype was seen a few times. The chain carries TRBV4-1 and TRBJ2-5; TRBD2 might be the D (5 bases). CDR1 and CDR2 (germline): MGHRA, YSYEKL. The CDR3 consists of 15 residues. Trimming shortened V by 0 bases and J by 4 bases, and 12 bases separated the two germline ends. The CDR3 loop is CASSQDEDEGETQYF. CDR3 nucleotide sequence: TGCGCCAGCAGCCAAGATGAGGACGAGGGAGAGACCCAGTACTTC.

CDR3 sequence: CASSWVTSGITSYNEQFF. Here the CDR3 DNA reads TGCGCCAGCAGCTGGGTGACTAGCGGTATAACCTCCTACAATGAGCAGTTCTTC. V usage is TRBV5-1 and J usage is TRBJ2-1; TRBD2 agrees at 9 bases. V was clipped by 3 bases and J by 0 bases; unmatched bases: 10. Germline assignment: CDR1 SGHRS and CDR2 YFSETQ. The CDR3 spans 18 residues.

V and J are TRBV27 and TRBJ2-7; 7 nucleotides align to TRBD1. The J call is doubtful: the DNA matches TRBJ2-5 better. Germline CDR1 is MNHEY and CDR2 is SMNVEV (reference sequence). The CDR3 is 17 amino acids. CDR3 sequence: CASSFGDSRFVGETQYF. For the CDR3, the DNA is TGTGCCAGCAGTTTTGGGGACAGCCGTTTTGTAGGAGAGACCCAGTACTTC.

V usage is TRBV6-5 and J usage is TRBJ2-1; D possibly corresponds to TRBD2 (5 bases). V lost 6 bases to trimming and J lost 4 bases, with 10 bases between them. CDR1 is MNHEY and CDR2 is SVGAGI in the germline V gene. The CDR3 runs to 13 residues. In DNA, the CDR3 is TGTGCCAGCAGCAAAGGACTTTACAATGAGCAGTTCTTC. Amino acid sequence: CASSKGLYNEQFF.